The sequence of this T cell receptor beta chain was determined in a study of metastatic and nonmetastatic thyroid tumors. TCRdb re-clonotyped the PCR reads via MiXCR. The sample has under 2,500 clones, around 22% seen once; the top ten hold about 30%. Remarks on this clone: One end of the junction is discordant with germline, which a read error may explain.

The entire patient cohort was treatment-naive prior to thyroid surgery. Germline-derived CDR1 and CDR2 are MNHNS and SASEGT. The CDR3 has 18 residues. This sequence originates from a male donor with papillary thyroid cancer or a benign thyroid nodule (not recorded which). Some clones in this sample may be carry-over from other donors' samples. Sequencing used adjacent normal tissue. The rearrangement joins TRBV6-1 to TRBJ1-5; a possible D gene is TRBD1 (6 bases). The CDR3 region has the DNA TGTGCCAGCAGTGAAGGGGGGGCAGGTTTTTATAGCAACCAGCCCCAGCATTTT. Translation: CASSEGGAGFYSNQPQHF.